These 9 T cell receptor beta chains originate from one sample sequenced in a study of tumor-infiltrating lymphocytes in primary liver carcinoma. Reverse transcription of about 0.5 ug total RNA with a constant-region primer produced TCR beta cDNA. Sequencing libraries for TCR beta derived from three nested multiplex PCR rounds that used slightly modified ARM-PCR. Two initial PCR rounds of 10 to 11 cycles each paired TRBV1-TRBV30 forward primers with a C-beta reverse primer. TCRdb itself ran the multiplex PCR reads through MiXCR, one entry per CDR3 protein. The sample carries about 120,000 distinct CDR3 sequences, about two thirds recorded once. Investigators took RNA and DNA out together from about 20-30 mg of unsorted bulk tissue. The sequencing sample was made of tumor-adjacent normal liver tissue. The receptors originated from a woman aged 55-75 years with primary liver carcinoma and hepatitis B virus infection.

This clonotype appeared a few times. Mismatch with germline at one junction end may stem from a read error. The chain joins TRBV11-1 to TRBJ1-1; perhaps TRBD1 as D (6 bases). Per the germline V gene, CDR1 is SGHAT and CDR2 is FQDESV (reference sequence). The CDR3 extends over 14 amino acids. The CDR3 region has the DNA TGTGCCAACAGCTTCGGCAGGGGAGGAATTGAAGCTTTCTTT. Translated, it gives CANSFGRGGIEAFF.

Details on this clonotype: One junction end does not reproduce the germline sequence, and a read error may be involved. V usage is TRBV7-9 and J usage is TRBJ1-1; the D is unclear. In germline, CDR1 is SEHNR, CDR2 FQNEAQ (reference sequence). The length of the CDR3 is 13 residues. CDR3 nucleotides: TGTGCCAGCAGCAAAGGGCAGGTGGCTGAAGCTGTCTTT. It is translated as CASSKGQVAEAVF. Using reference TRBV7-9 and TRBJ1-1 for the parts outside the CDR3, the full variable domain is DTGVSQNPRHKITKRGQNVTFRCDPISEHNRLYWYRQTLGQGPEFLTYFQNEAQLEKSRLLSDRFSAERPKGSFSTLEIQRTEQGDSAMYLCASSKGQVAEAVFGQGTRLTVV.

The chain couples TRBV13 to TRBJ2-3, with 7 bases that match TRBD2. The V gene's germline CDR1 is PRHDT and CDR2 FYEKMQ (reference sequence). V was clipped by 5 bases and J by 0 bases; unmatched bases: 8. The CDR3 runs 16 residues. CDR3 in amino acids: CASSLKRGVSTDTQYF. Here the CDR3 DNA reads TGTGCCAGCAGCCTGAAACGGGGGGTGAGCACAGATACGCAGTATTTT.

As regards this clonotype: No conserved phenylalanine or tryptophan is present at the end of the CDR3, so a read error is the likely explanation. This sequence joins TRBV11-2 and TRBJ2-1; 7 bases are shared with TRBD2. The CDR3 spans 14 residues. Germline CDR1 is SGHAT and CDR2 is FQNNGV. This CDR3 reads CASSLGEGLNEQFI. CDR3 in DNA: TGTGCCAGCAGTTTAGGGGAGGGACTCAATGAGCAGTTCATC.

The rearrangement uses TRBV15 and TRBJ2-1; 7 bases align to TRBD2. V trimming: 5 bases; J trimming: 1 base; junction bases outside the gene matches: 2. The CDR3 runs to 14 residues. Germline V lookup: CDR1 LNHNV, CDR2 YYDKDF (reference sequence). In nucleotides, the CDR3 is TGTGCCACCAGCGGAGCGGGATCCTACAATGAGCAGTTCTTC. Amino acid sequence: CATSGAGSYNEQFF. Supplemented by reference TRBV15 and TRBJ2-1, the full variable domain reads DAMVIQNPRYQVTQFGKPVTLSCSQTLNHNVMYWYQQKSSQAPKLLFHYYDKDFNNEADTPDNFQSRRPNTSFCFLDIRSPGLGDTAMYLCATSGAGSYNEQFFGPGTRLTVL.

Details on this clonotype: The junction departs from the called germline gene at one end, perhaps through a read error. The CDR3 spells CASSYSAGNIEAFF. The CDR3 DNA follows: TGTGCTAGCAGTTACTCGGCCGGAAACATTGAAGCTTTCTTT. The rearrangement joins TRBV6-5 to TRBJ1-1; D gene ambiguous. Per germline, CDR1 MNHEY and CDR2 SVGAGI. The CDR3 is made up of 14 amino acids.

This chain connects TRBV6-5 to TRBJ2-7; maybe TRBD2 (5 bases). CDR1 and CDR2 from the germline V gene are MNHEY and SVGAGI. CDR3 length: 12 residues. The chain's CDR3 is CAVRLTNYEQYF. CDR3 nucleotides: TGTGCAGTGAGACTAACGAACTACGAGCAGTACTTC.

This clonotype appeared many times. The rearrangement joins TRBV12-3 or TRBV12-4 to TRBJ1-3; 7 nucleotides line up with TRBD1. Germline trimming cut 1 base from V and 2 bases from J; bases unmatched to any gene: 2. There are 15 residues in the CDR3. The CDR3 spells CASSLGQGAGNTIYF. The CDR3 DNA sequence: TGTGCCAGCAGTTTAGGGCAGGGGGCTGGAAACACCATATATTTT.

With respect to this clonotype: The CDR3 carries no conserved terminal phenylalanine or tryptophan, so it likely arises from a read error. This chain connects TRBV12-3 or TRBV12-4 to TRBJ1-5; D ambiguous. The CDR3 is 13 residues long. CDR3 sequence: CASSLLGNQSQHY. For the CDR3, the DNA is TGTGCCAGCAGTTTGTTGGGCAATCAGTCCCAGCATTAT.